This T cell receptor beta chain was captured in a study of shared clonotypes between healthy human individuals. General observations from the study: Sorted-subset sequencing, rarefaction showed, was incomplete despite large depth. Clonotype sharing among donors, it was expected, would be affected by sequencing depth.

As to this clone: Its antigen remains unidentified.

For every subset, genomic DNA was evenly distributed across several immunoSEQ plates. Only in-frame clones appear in the TCRdb table, and some are missing; sequencing was by immunoSEQ multiplex PCR. The table records approximately 1.5 million clones, 95% to 99% of them present only once. Sequenced sample: naive CD4+ T cells sorted from blood. Subset noted: CD45RA+ positively selected. The sequence came from a man in his thirties or forties in good health.

CDR3 region: CASGSMGGNTIYF. Written as DNA, the CDR3 is TGTGCCAGCGGAAGTATGGGTGGAAACACCATATATTTT. V usage is TRBV25-1 and J usage is TRBJ1-3; the D is unclear. Germline V CDR1 and CDR2: MGHDK, SYGVNS. The CDR3 covers 13 residues. Trimming left V 8 bases short and J 3 bases short, with 11 bases between.